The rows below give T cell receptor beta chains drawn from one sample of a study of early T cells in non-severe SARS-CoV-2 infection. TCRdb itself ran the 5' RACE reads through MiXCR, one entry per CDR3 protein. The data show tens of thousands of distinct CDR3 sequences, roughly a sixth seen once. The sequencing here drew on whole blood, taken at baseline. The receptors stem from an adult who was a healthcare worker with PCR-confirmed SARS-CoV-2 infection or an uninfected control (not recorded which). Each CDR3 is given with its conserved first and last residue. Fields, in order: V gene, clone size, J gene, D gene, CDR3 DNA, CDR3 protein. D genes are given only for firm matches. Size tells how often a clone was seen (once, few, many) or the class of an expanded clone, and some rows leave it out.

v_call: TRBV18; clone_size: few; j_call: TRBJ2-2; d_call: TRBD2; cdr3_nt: TGTGCCAGCTCACCAACTAGCGGGACGAACACCGGGGAGCTGTTTTTT; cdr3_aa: CASSPTSGTNTGELFF
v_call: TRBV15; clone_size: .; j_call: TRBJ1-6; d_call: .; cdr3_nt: TGTGCCACCAGCAGAGATCAGCTTAATTCACCCCTCCACTTT; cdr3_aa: CATSRDQLNSPLHF
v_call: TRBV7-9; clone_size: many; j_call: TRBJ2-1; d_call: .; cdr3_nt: TGTGCCAGCAGCTTAAGAGTGCTACACAATGAGCAGTTCTTC; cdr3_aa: CASSLRVLHNEQFF
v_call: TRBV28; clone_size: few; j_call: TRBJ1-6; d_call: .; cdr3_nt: TGTGCCAGCACCCTACCCGGGCAGAGTATTAATTCACCCCTCCACTTT; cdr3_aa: CASTLPGQSINSPLHF
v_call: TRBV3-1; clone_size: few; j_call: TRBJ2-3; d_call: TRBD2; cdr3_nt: TGTGCCAGCAGCCAAGCGGCGGGAGGGCCGGGAGATACGCAGTATTTT; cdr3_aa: CASSQAAGGPGDTQYF
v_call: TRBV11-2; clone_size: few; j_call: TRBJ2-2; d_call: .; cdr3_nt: TGTGCCAGCAGTCGGGTCGGGAACACCGGGGAGCTGTTTTTT; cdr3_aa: CASSRVGNTGELFF
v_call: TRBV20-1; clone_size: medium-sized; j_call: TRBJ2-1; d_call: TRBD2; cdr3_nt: TGCAGTGCTAGACTAGCGGACAATGAGCAGTTCTTC; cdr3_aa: CSARLADNEQFF
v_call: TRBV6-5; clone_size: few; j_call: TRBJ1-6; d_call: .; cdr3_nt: TGTGCCAGCAGTTACAACAGGAATAATTCACCCCTCCACTTT; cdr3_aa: CASSYNRNNSPLHF
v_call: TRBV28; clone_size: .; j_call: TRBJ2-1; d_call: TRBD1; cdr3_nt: TGTGCCAGCAGTCCAGGGGGACGCAATGAGCAGTTCTTC; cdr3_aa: CASSPGGRNEQFF
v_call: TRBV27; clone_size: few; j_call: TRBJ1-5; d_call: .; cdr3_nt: TGTGCCAGCGGAGATCTTCAGCCCCAGCATTTT; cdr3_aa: CASGDLQPQHF
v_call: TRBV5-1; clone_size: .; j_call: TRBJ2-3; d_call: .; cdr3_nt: TGCGCCAGCAGCCAACTACAGGTCCCAGATACGCAGTATTTT; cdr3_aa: CASSQLQVPDTQYF
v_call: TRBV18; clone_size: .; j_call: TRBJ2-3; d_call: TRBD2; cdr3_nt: TGTGCCAGCTCAACTAGCGGGAGTGTCACAGATACGCAGTATTTT; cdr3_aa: CASSTSGSVTDTQYF
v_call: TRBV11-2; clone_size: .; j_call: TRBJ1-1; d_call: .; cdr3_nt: TGTGCCAGCAGCCCCCAAGGAGGGGCGCGCACTGAAGCTTTCTTT; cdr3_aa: CASSPQGGARTEAFF
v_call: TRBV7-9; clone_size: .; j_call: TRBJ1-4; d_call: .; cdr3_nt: TGTGCCAGCAGCACCGCCGGACGCCTGGAAAAACTGTTTTTT; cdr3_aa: CASSTAGRLEKLFF
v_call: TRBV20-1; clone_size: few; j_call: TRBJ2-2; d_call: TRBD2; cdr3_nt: TGCAGTGCTAGAGATTGGACTAGCGGGGGCCGCGGGGAGCTGTTTTTT; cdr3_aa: CSARDWTSGGRGELFF
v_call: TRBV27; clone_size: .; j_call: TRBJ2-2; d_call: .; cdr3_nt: TGTGCCAGCAGTTTCATCGGGAACACCGGGGAGCTGTTTTTT; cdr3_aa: CASSFIGNTGELFF
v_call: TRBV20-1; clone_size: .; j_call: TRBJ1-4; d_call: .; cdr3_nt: TGCAGTGCTAGAAGAACAGCAGATAATGAAAAACTGTTTTTT; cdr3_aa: CSARRTADNEKLFF
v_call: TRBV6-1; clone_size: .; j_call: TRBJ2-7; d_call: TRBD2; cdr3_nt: TGTGCCAGCAGTGAGGGAGGGGCGGCCTACGAGCAGTACTTC; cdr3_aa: CASSEGGAAYEQYF
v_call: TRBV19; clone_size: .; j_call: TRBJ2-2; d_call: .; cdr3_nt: TGTGCCAGTAGTACCGGACGAAACACCGGGGAGCTGTTTTTT; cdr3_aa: CASSTGRNTGELFF
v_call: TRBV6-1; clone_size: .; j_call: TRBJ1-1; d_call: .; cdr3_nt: TGTGCCAGCAGTCAGCTGAACACTGAAGCTTTCTTT; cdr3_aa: CASSQLNTEAFF
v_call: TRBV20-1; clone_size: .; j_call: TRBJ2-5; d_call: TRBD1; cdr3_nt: TGCAGTGGTTACAGGGGGCCCGGAGAGACCCAGTACTTC; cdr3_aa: CSGYRGPGETQYF
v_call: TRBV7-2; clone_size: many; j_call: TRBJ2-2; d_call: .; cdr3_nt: TGTGCCAGCAGCCCCGGGAGGGGGCTTAAGTACACCGGGGAGCTGTTTTTT; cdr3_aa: CASSPGRGLKYTGELFF
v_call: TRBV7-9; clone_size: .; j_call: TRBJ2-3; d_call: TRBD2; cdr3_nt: TGTGCCAGCAGCTTCCAGCGGGAGGTCGTGTATTTT; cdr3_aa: CASSFQREVVYF
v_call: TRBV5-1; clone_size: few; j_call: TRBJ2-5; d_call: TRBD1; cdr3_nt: TGCGCCAGCAGCTTGGGACAGGGCCCGCAAGAGACCCAGTACTTC; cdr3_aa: CASSLGQGPQETQYF
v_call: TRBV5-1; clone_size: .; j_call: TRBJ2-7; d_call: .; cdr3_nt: TGCGCCAGCAGCCAAGGACCGAGCTCCTACGAGCAGTACTTC; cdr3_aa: CASSQGPSSYEQYF
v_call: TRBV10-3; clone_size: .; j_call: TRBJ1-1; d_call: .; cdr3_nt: TGTGCCATCAGTGATAAAAGGGACACTGAAGCTTTCTTT; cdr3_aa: CAISDKRDTEAFF
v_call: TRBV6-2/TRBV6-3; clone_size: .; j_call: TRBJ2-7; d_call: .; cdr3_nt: TGTGCCAGCAGTAAAAGACACGTCTCCTACGAGCAGTACTTC; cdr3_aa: CASSKRHVSYEQYF
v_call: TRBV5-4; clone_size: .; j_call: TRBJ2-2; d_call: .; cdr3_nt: TGTGCCAGCAGTCTACAGGGAACCCTCGTGACCGGGGAGCTGTTTTTT; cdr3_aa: CASSLQGTLVTGELFF
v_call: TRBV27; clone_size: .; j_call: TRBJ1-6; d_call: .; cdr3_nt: TGTGCCAGCAGCTATCGGGCAGGCCTACCAAATTCACCCCTCCACTTT; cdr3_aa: CASSYRAGLPNSPLHF
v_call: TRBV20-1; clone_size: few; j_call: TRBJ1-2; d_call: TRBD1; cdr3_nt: TGCAGTGCTAGTGACAGGGTGGGCTATGGCTACACCTTC; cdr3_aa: CSASDRVGYGYTF
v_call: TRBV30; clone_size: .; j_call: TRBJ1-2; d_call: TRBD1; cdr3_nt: TGTGCCTGGAGGGAACAGGGGGCGCTTCACTATGGCTACACCTTC; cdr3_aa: CAWREQGALHYGYTF
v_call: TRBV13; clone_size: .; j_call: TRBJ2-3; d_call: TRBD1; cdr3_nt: TGTGCCAGCAGCTCTTCAGTCCCGGGACAGGGGGCTTACACCACAGATACGCAGTATTTT; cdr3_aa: CASSSSVPGQGAYTTDTQYF
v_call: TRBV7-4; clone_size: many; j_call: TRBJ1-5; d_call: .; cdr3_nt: TGTGCCAGCAGCTTAGTTAGGGCACCAAATCAGCCCCAGCATTTT; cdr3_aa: CASSLVRAPNQPQHF
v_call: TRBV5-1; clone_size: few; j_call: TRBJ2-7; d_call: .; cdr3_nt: TGCGCCAGCAGCACCGTGCGGGGAGGCGAGCAGTACTTC; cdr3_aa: CASSTVRGGEQYF
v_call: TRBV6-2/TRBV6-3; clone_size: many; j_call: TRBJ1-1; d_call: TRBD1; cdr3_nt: TGTGCCAGCGGAACCAGGGGGACTGAAGCTTTCTTT; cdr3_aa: CASGTRGTEAFF